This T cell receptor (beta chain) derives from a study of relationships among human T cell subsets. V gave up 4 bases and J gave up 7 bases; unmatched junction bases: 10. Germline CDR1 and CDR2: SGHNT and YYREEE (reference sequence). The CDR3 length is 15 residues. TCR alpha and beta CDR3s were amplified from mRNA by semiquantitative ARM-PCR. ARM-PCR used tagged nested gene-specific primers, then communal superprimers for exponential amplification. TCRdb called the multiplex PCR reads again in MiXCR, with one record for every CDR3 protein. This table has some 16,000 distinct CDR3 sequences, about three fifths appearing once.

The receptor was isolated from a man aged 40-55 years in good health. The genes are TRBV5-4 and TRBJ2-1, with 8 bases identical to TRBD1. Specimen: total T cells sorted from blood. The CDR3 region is CASSPRGQGRNEQFF. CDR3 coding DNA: TGTGCCAGCAGCCCCAGGGGGCAGGGACGAAATGAGCAGTTCTTC.